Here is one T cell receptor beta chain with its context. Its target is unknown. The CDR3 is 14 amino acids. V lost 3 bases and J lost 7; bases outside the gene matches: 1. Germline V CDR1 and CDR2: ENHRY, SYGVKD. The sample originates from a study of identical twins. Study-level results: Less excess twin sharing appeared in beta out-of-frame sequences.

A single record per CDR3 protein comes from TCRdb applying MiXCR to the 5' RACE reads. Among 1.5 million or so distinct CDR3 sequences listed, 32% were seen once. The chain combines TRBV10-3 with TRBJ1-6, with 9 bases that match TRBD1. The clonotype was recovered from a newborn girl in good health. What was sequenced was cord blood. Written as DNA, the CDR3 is TGTGCCATCAGTGAACAGGGGGCAAATTCACCCCTCCACTTT. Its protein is CAISEQGANSPLHF.